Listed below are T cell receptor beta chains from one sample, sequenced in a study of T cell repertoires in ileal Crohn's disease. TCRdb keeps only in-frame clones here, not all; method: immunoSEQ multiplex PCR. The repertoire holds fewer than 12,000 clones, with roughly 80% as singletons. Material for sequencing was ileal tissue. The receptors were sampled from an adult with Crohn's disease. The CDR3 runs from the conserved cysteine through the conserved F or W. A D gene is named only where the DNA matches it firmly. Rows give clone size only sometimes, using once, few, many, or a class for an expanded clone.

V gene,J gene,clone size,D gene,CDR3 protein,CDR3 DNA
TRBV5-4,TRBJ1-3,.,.,CASSLDRFYSGNTIYF,TGTGCCAGCAGCTTGGACAGATTCTACTCTGGAAACACCATATATTTT
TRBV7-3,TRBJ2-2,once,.,CASSPDMTGELFF,TGTGCCAGCAGCCCAGACATGACCGGGGAGCTGTTTTTT
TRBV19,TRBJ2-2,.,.,CASSIQVVNTGELFF,TGTGCCAGTAGTATACAGGTAGTCAACACCGGGGAGCTGTTTTTT
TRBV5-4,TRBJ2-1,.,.,CASSLVPGVGNEQFF,TGTGCCAGCAGCTTGGTGCCGGGAGTGGGAAATGAGCAGTTCTTC
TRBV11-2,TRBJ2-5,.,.,CASSLVRGRGVSETQYF,TGTGCCAGCAGCTTAGTGCGCGGCAGGGGGGTTTCAGAGACCCAGTACTTC
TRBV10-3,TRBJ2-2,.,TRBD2,CAIKGLAGGPGELFF,TGTGCCATCAAAGGACTAGCGGGAGGGCCCGGGGAGCTGTTTTTT
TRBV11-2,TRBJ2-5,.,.,CASSHHYASLGEETQYF,TGTGCCAGCAGCCACCACTACGCTAGCCTTGGTGAGGAGACCCAGTACTTC
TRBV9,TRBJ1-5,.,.,CASSVAGNSNQPQHF,TGTGCCAGCAGCGTAGCAGGGAATAGCAATCAGCCCCAGCATTTT
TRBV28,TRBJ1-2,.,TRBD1,CASSRGVGYTF,TGTGCCAGCAGCAGGGGGGTGGGCTACACCTTC
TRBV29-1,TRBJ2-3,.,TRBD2,CSVSLTSGLTDTQYF,TGCAGCGTTTCTCTGACTAGCGGGCTCACAGATACGCAGTATTTT
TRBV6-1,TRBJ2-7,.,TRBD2,CASSEHRTSGSYEQYF,TGTGCCAGCAGTGAACATCGGACTAGCGGTTCCTACGAGCAGTACTTC
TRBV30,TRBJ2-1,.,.,CAWSGRGSGQFF,TGTGCCTGGAGTGGCCGGGGATCAGGGCAGTTCTTC
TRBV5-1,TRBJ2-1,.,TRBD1,CASSPAGSLGTGGFSYNEQFF,TGCGCCAGCAGCCCCGCAGGGTCCCTCGGGACAGGGGGTTTCTCCTACAATGAGCAGTTCTTC
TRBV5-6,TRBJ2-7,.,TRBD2,CASSRLERTSGYEQYF,TGTGCCAGCAGCAGACTAGAGAGGACTAGCGGCTACGAGCAGTACTTC
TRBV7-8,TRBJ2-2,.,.,CASSYASLPNTGELFF,TGTGCCAGCAGCTATGCTAGCCTCCCGAACACCGGGGAGCTGTTTTTT